Presented here are 21 T cell receptor beta chains from one specimen sequenced in a study of blood T cell repertoires in COVID-19. Profiling relied on immunoSEQ multiplex PCR, and the TCRdb table lists in-frame clones only, not all of them. Of 150,000 or so clones listed, more than 85% are singletons. The specimen sequenced was PBMCs or T cells enriched from blood (not recorded which). All receptors come from a woman aged 45-65 years who had recovered from COVID-19.

This chain uses TRBV28 with TRBJ2-1, with TRBD2 as a possible D gene (5 bases). CDR1 is MDHEN, CDR2 SYDVKM, per germline. Deletions cut 7 bases from V and 9 bases from J, with 13 bases between. The CDR3 runs to 12 residues. The CDR3 DNA reads TGTGCCAGCACCTCCGTTGGACTTGAGCAGTTCTTC. Translation gives CASTSVGLEQFF.

The chain carries TRBV23-1 and TRBJ1-4; tentative D call: TRBD1 (6 bases). TRBV23-1 carries the ORF label, with uncertain function. The V and J ends lost 0 bases and 11 bases respectively, with 7 bases between them. The CDR3 totals 12 residues. CDR3: CASSQSRGKLFF. In DNA form, the CDR3 reads TGCGCCAGCAGTCAATCGAGGGGGAAACTGTTTTTT.

The rearrangement links TRBV2 to TRBJ2-1; 9 bases agree with TRBD2. The CDR3 loop spans 14 amino acids. After removal of 7 bases from V and 9 bases from J, the junction contained 10 bases not matched to a gene. Looked up from germline, CDR1 is SNHLY and CDR2 is FYNNEI. The CDR3 nucleotides read TGTGCCAGCACAGCCCTAGCGGGAACGAGTGAGCAGTTCTTC. Protein sequence: CASTALAGTSEQFF.

This clone was observed once. The chain has TRBV2 and TRBJ1-5, with a weak D call TRBD1 (6 bases). The CDR3 has 15 residues. Germline-derived CDR1 and CDR2 are SNHLY and FYNNEI. V shed 7 bases and J shed 5 bases, with 18 bases lying between them. The CDR3, as DNA: TGTGCCAGCACCCACCTACAGGGTAGGGATCAGCCCCAGCATTTT. This sequence encodes CASTHLQGRDQPQHF.

This clone was detected once. A junction boundary mismatches the germline segment, possibly from a read error. The V and J genes are TRBV15 and TRBJ2-6; 11 bases agree with TRBD2. There are 21 residues in the CDR3. In germline, CDR1 is LNHNV, CDR2 YYDKDF (reference sequence). CDR3 nucleotides: TGTGCCACCAGCGGAGAGGCAGGTGGACTAGCGGGTTCCTCTGGGGCCAACGTCCTGACTTTC. The encoded protein is CATSGEAGGLAGSSGANVLTF.

This clone was recorded a few times. The chain links TRBV3-1 (or the pseudogene TRBV3-2) to TRBJ2-7, with 9 bases aligning to TRBD2. The ends lost 4 bases at V and 3 bases at J; junction bases unmatched: 10. Looked up from germline, CDR1 is LGHDT and CDR2 is YNNKEL (reference sequence). This CDR3 is 16 amino acids long. For the CDR3, the DNA is TGTGCCAGCAGCCCCCGTCTAGCGGGATCGGGCTACGAGCAGTACTTC. Protein: CASSPRLAGSGYEQYF.

With respect to this clone: Within the sample, other DNA sequences also encode this same CDR3. V is TRBV19 and J is TRBJ1-5, with 7 bases matching TRBD1. The CDR3 spans 14 residues. Germline trimming cut 5 bases from V and 4 bases from J; bases unmatched to any gene: 5. Germline V gives CDR1 LNHDA, CDR2 SQIVND (reference sequence). CDR3 bases: TGTGCCAGTAGTTCGACAGGGCCGAATCAGCCCCAGCATTTT. It yields the protein CASSSTGPNQPQHF.

CDR3 amino acids: CASSLGTGRTDTQYF. The CDR3 region has the DNA TGTGCCAGCAGCTTAGGGACAGGGAGGACAGATACGCAGTATTTT. This chain joins TRBV7-6 and TRBJ2-3; TRBD1 matches at 8 bases. V was clipped by 1 base and J by 3 bases; unmatched bases: 3. CDR1 and CDR2 (germline): SGHVS, FNYEAQ. This CDR3 has 15 amino acids.

The chain combines TRBV9 with TRBJ1-2; D is ambiguous. Trimming removed 1 base at V and 7 bases at J, with 11 bases between. The CDR3 sequence is 13 residues long. CDR1 and CDR2 (germline): SGDLS, YYNGEE. CDR3 nucleotide sequence: TGTGCCAGCAGCGTACCCGGGGTTCCTGGCTACACCTTC. Translation gives CASSVPGVPGYTF.

J is TRBJ2-3 and V is TRBV9, with D tentatively TRBD2 (6 bases). V was shortened by 1 base and J by 4 bases, with 19 bases between the two germline ends. Germline CDR1 SGDLS, CDR2 YYNGEE. The CDR3 sequence is 17 residues long. CDR3 nucleotide sequence: TGTGCCAGCAGCGTAAGTGGAGGGGTGAGGAGAGCAGATACGCAGTATTTT. This sequence encodes CASSVSGGVRRADTQYF. Complete variable domain (other parts from reference TRBV9 and TRBJ2-3): DSGVTQTPKHLITATGQRVTLRCSPRSGDLSVYWYQQSLDQGLQFLIQYYNGEERAKGNILERFSAQQFPDLHSELNLSSLELGDSALYFCASSVSGGVRRADTQYFGPGTRLTVL.

The V call is TRBV30, the J call TRBJ1-4, with D perhaps TRBD1 (5 bases). From germline, CDR1 is GTSNPN and CDR2 SVGIG (reference sequence). V gave up 4 bases and J gave up 10 bases, with 19 bases separating them. CDR3 length: 14 amino acids. The CDR3 protein is CAWTGRGSLSKLFF. The CDR3 nucleotides read TGTGCCTGGACCGGGAGGGGCTCCCTCTCAAAACTGTTTTTT. Filled out from reference TRBV30 and TRBJ1-4, the complete variable domain reads SQTIHQWPATLVQPVGSPLSLECTVEGTSNPNLYWYRQAAGRGLQLLFYSVGIGQISSEVPQNLSASRPQDRQFILSSKKLLLSDSGFYLCAWTGRGSLSKLFFGSGTQLSVL.

The rearrangement joins TRBV4-1 to TRBJ1-5; D gene unclear. Trimming pared 0 bases from V and 4 bases from J, leaving 10 bases between. The CDR3 totals 15 residues. Per the germline V gene, CDR1 is MGHRA and CDR2 is YSYEKL. CDR3 nucleotides: TGCGCCAGCAGCCAAGATCGGCGAGGGAATCAGCCCCAGCATTTT. This encodes CASSQDRRGNQPQHF.

The V gene is TRBV7-8, the J gene TRBJ2-7; 8 bases match TRBD2. Germline-derived CDR1 and CDR2 are SGHVS and FQNEAQ. The trim removed 3 bases at V and 2 bases at J, leaving 6 bases unmatched. The CDR3 covers 15 residues. In DNA form, the CDR3 reads TGTGCCAGCAGCTTTGTCCAGCGGGGGACCTACGAGCAGTACTTC. Protein: CASSFVQRGTYEQYF. Variable domain in full (rest from reference TRBV7-8 and TRBJ2-7): GAGVSQSPRYKVAKRGQDVALRCDPISGHVSLFWYQQALGQGPEFLTYFQNEAQLDKSGLPSDRFFAERPEGSVSTLKIQRTQQEDSAVYLCASSFVQRGTYEQYFGPGTRLTVT.

The CDR3 spells CASSYSQGFEAFF. DNA for the CDR3: TGTGCCAGCAGTTACTCTCAGGGCTTTGAAGCTTTCTTT. The chain has TRBV6-6 and TRBJ1-1, with D possibly being TRBD1 (5 bases). The CDR3 covers 13 residues. Deletions cut 0 bases from V and 7 bases from J, with 9 bases between. The germline CDR1 and CDR2 sequences are MNHNY and SVGAGI (reference sequence).

The chain couples TRBV28 to TRBJ2-1, with a weak D call TRBD1 (6 bases). Germline V gene data show CDR1 as MDHEN and CDR2 as SYDVKM. With 6 bases removed from V and 7 bases from J, the gap between germline ends came to 10 bases. This CDR3 is built from 12 residues. DNA of the CDR3: TGTGCCAGCAGATCGACAGGTAATGAGCAGTTCTTC. It codes for CASRSTGNEQFF.

The chain combines TRBV19 with TRBJ2-1, with 14 bases lining up with TRBD2. Germline loops: CDR1 LNHDA, CDR2 SQIVND (reference sequence). This CDR3 has 14 residues. V shed 8 bases, J shed 4 bases, and the junction held 1 base outside the gene matches. Here the CDR3 reads CASGLAGGYNEQFF. The CDR3 bases are TGTGCCAGTGGACTAGCGGGGGGTTACAATGAGCAGTTCTTC.

The V call is TRBV6-5, the J call TRBJ1-3, with D maybe TRBD1 (6 bases). V was shortened by 6 bases and J by 0 bases, with 12 bases between the two germline ends. CDR3 size: 15 residues. The germline V gene has CDR1 MNHEY and CDR2 SVGAGI. DNA for the CDR3: TGTGCCAGCAGGCTAAACAGGGACTCTGGAAACACCATATATTTT. Protein: CASRLNRDSGNTIYF.

This clone appeared once. The chain combines TRBV28 with TRBJ1-1, with D hard to call. Germline V gene lookup returns CDR1 MDHEN and CDR2 SYDVKM. The CDR3 is 17 residues long. V was trimmed by 4 bases and J by 1 base, leaving 19 bases between them. The CDR3 region has the DNA TGTGCCAGCAGTTCCCTCGCTGGAGGGCTGGGGAACACTGAAGCTTTCTTT. Translating gives CASSSLAGGLGNTEAFF. The full variable domain, in which reference TRBV28 and TRBJ1-1 provide the parts outside the CDR3, is DVKVTQSSRYLVKRTGEKVFLECVQDMDHENMFWYRQDPGLGLRLIYFSYDVKMKEKGDIPEGYSVSREKKERFSLILESASTNQTSMYLCASSSLAGGLGNTEAFFGQGTRLTVV.

V is TRBV28 and J is TRBJ1-2, with TRBD1 matching over 11 bases. This CDR3 region has 19 residues. V trimming: 4 bases; J trimming: 0 bases; junction bases outside the gene matches: 13. CDR1 and CDR2 from the germline V gene are MDHEN and SYDVKM. The CDR3 DNA is TGTGCCAGCAGTTCTGCTCCAGGGACAGGGGGTTTACCTAACTATGGCTACACCTTC. It yields the protein CASSSAPGTGGLPNYGYTF.

V usage is TRBV30 and J usage is TRBJ2-7; D possibly corresponds to TRBD1 (5 bases). Trimming left V 5 bases short and J 3 bases short, with 11 bases between. CDR3 length: 12 residues. The germline gives CDR1 GTSNPN, CDR2 SVGIG (reference sequence). The CDR3 DNA follows: TGTGCCTGGGGGGCCAGGTACTACGAGCAGTACTTC. It specifies CAWGARYYEQYF.

This chain links TRBV6-5 with TRBJ1-2, with D maybe TRBD1 (6 bases). Trimming left V 0 bases short and J 4 bases short, with 12 bases between. There are 15 residues in the CDR3. The germline V gene has CDR1 MNHEY and CDR2 SVGAGI. CDR3 DNA: TGTGCCAGCAGTTACTCGCTGGGGGCCAGCTATGGCTACACCTTC. Translated, it gives CASSYSLGASYGYTF.